The 23 T cell receptor beta chains below come from one sample, sequenced in a study of CD8 T cells in ankylosing spondylitis. One entry per CDR3 protein, called by TCRdb with MiXCR from the 5' RACE reads. The sample includes about 27,000 distinct CDR3 sequences, 6.5% to 9.5% of them seen just once. The sequenced sample was blood. All receptors derive from a male donor with ankylosing spondylitis or in good health (not recorded which).

This clonotype was seen only a few times. This sequence joins TRBV28 and TRBJ2-3; 8 bases map to TRBD1. CDR3 length: 16 residues. Losses at the gene ends were 4 bases for V and 3 bases for J; bases not matched to a gene: 9. Germline V gene data show CDR1 as MDHEN and CDR2 as SYDVKM. The chain's CDR3 is CASSWKPGQVTDTQYF. The CDR3 DNA is TGTGCCAGCAGTTGGAAACCGGGACAGGTGACAGATACGCAGTATTTT.

The V and J genes are TRBV7-2 and TRBJ2-5, with 9 bases that match TRBD2. Unmatched junction bases numbered 7, after V lost 3 bases and J lost 5 bases. CDR1 SGHTA and CDR2 FQGNSA come from the germline V gene. The CDR3 loop spans 15 amino acids. The CDR3 loop is CASSFAGGPTETQYF. The DNA for the CDR3 is TGTGCCAGCAGCTTTGCGGGGGGGCCTACTGAGACCCAGTACTTC.

This chain uses TRBV29-1 with TRBJ1-5; TRBD1 agrees at 7 bases. The CDR3 contains 13 residues. Germline CDR1 reads SQVTM; CDR2 reads ANQGSEA. This CDR3 reads CSARQGANQPQHF. CDR3 nucleotides: TGCAGTGCGAGACAGGGCGCCAATCAGCCCCAGCATTTT.

In nucleotides, the CDR3 is TGTGCCAGCAGCTTAGAATCCCTCTACGAGCAGTACTTC. Its protein product is CASSLESLYEQYF. The J gene is TRBJ2-7, the V gene TRBV7-2; no firm D call. CDR3 length equals 13 residues. Between the trimmed V and J ends, which lost 1 base and 3 bases, there was a span of 7 bases. The germline V gene encodes CDR1 SGHTA and CDR2 FQGNSA.

This clonotype has a count of ten or more. V is TRBV7-9 and J is TRBJ1-1, with D unclear. Germline CDR1 and CDR2: SEHNR and FQNEAQ (reference sequence). The CDR3 is 13 amino acids. With 1 base removed from V and 2 bases from J, the gap between germline ends came to 5 bases. CDR3 region: CASSLDPNTEAFF. Here the CDR3 DNA reads TGTGCCAGCAGCTTAGACCCTAACACTGAAGCTTTCTTT.

This clonotype was counted ten times or more. The V call is TRBV5-1, the J call TRBJ2-1, with 8 bases fitting TRBD2. Germline CDR1 reads SGHRS; CDR2 reads YFSETQ. The CDR3 loop spans 16 amino acids. V lost 1 base to trimming and J lost 0 bases; unmatched junction nucleotides: 3. The CDR3 nucleotides are TGCGCCAGCAGCTTGAACAGCGGGAGCTCCTACAATGAGCAGTTCTTC. Translation gives CASSLNSGSSYNEQFF.

The sample holds many counts of this clonotype. This chain links TRBV6-2 or TRBV6-3 with TRBJ1-1; D call uncertain. CDR1 is MNHEY, CDR2 SVGEGT, per germline. The CDR3 extends over 13 amino acids. The V gene lost 5 bases and the J gene lost 7 bases, with 14 bases spanning the gap. The chain's CDR3 is CASSKPRESEAFF. DNA for the CDR3: TGTGCCAGCAGTAAACCCCGGGAGAGTGAAGCTTTCTTT.

The table lists this clonotype with many counts. The J gene is TRBJ2-7, the V gene TRBV29-1; 13 nucleotides line up with TRBD2. The CDR3 length is 13 residues. Germline CDR1 is SQVTM and CDR2 is ANQGSEA. V trimming: 4 bases; J trimming: 6 bases; junction bases outside the gene matches: 3. CDR3 amino acids: CSVVTSGRSEQYF. In DNA form, the CDR3 reads TGCAGCGTTGTGACTAGCGGGAGGTCCGAGCAGTACTTC.

This chain uses TRBV7-2 with TRBJ2-5; 7 nucleotides agree with TRBD2. Per germline, CDR1 SGHTA and CDR2 FQGNSA. CDR3 size: 16 residues. J gave up 2 bases and V 5 bases, and 11 bases lay outside the gene matches. The CDR3 sequence: CASSRFMASGQETQYF. CDR3 bases: TGTGCCAGCAGCCGATTCATGGCTAGCGGACAAGAGACCCAGTACTTC.

This clonotype appeared a few times. V is TRBV9 and J is TRBJ2-3, with 8 bases aligning to TRBD2. This CDR3 has 14 residues. The ends lost 3 bases at V and 6 bases at J; junction bases unmatched: 6. CDR1 and CDR2 from the germline V gene are SGDLS and YYNGEE. The CDR3: CASSDSGGRDTQYF. The CDR3 DNA follows: TGTGCCAGCAGCGATTCGGGGGGGCGGGATACGCAGTATTTT.

A few counts support this clonotype. The chain combines TRBV25-1 with TRBJ1-3; tentative D call: TRBD1 (5 bases). The germline V gene has CDR1 MGHDK and CDR2 SYGVNS. Trimming took 6 bases from V and 0 from J, leaving 12 bases between them. The length of the CDR3 is 15 residues. The CDR3 reads CASRETAYSGNTIYF. Here the CDR3 DNA reads TGTGCCAGCAGGGAGACAGCGTACTCTGGAAACACCATATATTTT.

This clonotype was found a few times. This sequence joins TRBV12-3 or TRBV12-4 and TRBJ1-2; tentatively, D is TRBD1 (6 bases). The CDR3 length is 13 residues. Between the trimmed V and J ends, which lost 2 bases and 8 bases, there was a span of 12 bases. CDR3 DNA sequence: TGTGCCAGCAGTTTACAGGGGCTAGGGGGCTACACCTTC. Translation: CASSLQGLGGYTF.

This clonotype was seen many times. The CDR3 DNA reads TGTGCCAGTTCTACCTCCTACGAGCAGTACGTC. Protein product: CASSTSYEQYV. The chain recombines TRBV11-2 with TRBJ2-7, with no clear D. V was cut by 9 bases and J by 0 bases, with 6 bases left in between. This CDR3 has 11 amino acids. CDR1 is SGHAT and CDR2 is FQNNGV in the germline V gene.

This clonotype has a handful of counts. The chain employs TRBV3-1 and TRBJ2-3; 9 bases match TRBD2. The CDR3 covers 15 residues. V trimming: 3 bases; J trimming: 0 bases; junction bases outside the gene matches: 1. CDR1 LGHDT and CDR2 YNNKEL come from the germline V gene (reference sequence). CDR3 loop: CASSHTSGSTDTQYF. DNA for the CDR3: TGTGCCAGCAGCCACACTAGCGGGAGCACAGATACGCAGTATTTT.

This clonotype appeared a few times. The chain has TRBV4-1 and TRBJ2-7; 15 bases fit TRBD2. The trim removed 3 bases at V and 2 bases at J, leaving 2 bases unmatched. The germline CDR1 and CDR2 sequences are MGHRA and YSYEKL. The CDR3 has 16 residues. Written as DNA, the CDR3 is TGCGCCAGCAGCCAGGGACTAGCGGGAGGAACCTACGAGCAGTACTTC. It yields the protein CASSQGLAGGTYEQYF.

This clonotype was seen many times. The chain couples TRBV28 to TRBJ1-4, with unresolved D. The germline V gene has CDR1 MDHEN and CDR2 SYDVKM. CDR3 length equals 12 residues. V was shortened by 5 bases and J by 7 bases, with 8 bases between the two germline ends. The CDR3 bases are TGTGCCAGCAGTGCCCTCGTTGAAAAACTGTTTTTT. It codes for CASSALVEKLFF.

V gene TRBV5-5 combines with J gene TRBJ2-2, with 7 bases that match TRBD1. Trimming at V came to 5 bases and at J to 2 bases, leaving 3 bases not matched to a gene. Per germline, CDR1 SGHKS and CDR2 YYEKEE (reference sequence). CDR3 length: 14 residues. CDR3 amino acids: CASRGQFNTGELFF. Written as DNA, the CDR3 is TGTGCCAGCAGGGGACAGTTTAACACCGGGGAGCTGTTTTTT.

This clonotype is judged medium-sized. The chain recombines TRBV20-1 with TRBJ1-1; possible D gene TRBD1, 5 bases. The CDR3 is 14 residues long. The germline gives CDR1 DFQATT, CDR2 SNEGSKA (reference sequence). V shed 0 bases and J shed 3 bases, with 11 bases lying between them. The CDR3 bases are TGCAGTGCTAGAGAACCAGGGAGGGACACTGAAGCTTTCTTT. Its protein is CSAREPGRDTEAFF.

The V call is TRBV27, the J call TRBJ2-2; no definite D call. Germline V gene sequence: CDR1 MNHEY, CDR2 SMNVEV (reference sequence). V lost 2 bases and J 4 bases, leaving 8 bases between the germline ends. The CDR3 extends over 14 amino acids. The CDR3 DNA reads TGTGCCAGCAGTTTAGGCAGATCCACCGGGGAGCTGTTTTTT. It is translated as CASSLGRSTGELFF.

This clonotype was picked up a small number of times. The chain recombines TRBV7-2 with TRBJ1-4; the D gene is possibly TRBD1 (6 bases). V lost 5 bases, J lost 0 bases, and 10 bases lay in between. The length of the CDR3 is 15 residues. Germline V gene data show CDR1 as SGHTA and CDR2 as FQGNSA. CDR3: CASSKQGTTNEKLFF. CDR3 coding DNA: TGTGCCAGCAGCAAACAGGGAACAACTAATGAAAAACTGTTTTTT.

This clonotype was observed at least ten times. V usage is TRBV7-2 and J usage is TRBJ2-1; 12 nucleotides line up with TRBD2. The germline V gene encodes CDR1 SGHTA and CDR2 FQGNSA. J gave up 2 bases and V 4 bases, and 0 bases lay outside the gene matches. There are 15 residues in the CDR3. As DNA, the CDR3 is TGTGCCAGCAGCTGGACTAGCGGGGCCTACAATGAGCAGTTCTTC. Translated: CASSWTSGAYNEQFF.

This chain uses TRBV2 with TRBJ1-1; D is unresolved. Germline assignment: CDR1 SNHLY and CDR2 FYNNEI. This CDR3 region has 13 residues. The germline V and J ends were trimmed by 4 bases and 1 base, with 7 bases remaining between them. Written as DNA, the CDR3 is TGTGCCAGCAGTGTTCATCCGAACACTGAAGCTTTCTTT. Its protein product is CASSVHPNTEAFF.

This clonotype was counted only a few times. The V and J genes are TRBV11-2 and TRBJ2-2; either TRBD1 or TRBD2 may supply D (6 bases each). This CDR3 is built from 14 residues. V shed 5 bases and J shed 4 bases, with 11 bases lying between them. CDR1 and CDR2 (germline): SGHAT, FQNNGV. The CDR3 bases are TGTGCCAGCAGCCAAGGAGGGGGCACCGGGGAGCTGTTTTTT. Amino acids: CASSQGGGTGELFF. Full variable domain (missing parts from reference TRBV11-2 and TRBJ2-2): EAGVAQSPRYKIIEKRQSVAFWCNPISGHATLYWYQQILGQGPKLLIQFQNNGVVDDSQLPKDRFSAERLKGVDSTLKIQPAKLEDSAVYLCASSQGGGTGELFFGEGSRLTVL.